A single sample gave rise to the 16 T cell receptor beta chains below, sequenced in a study of blood T cell repertoires in COVID-19. Method: immunoSEQ multiplex PCR; TCRdb's copy keeps in-frame clones and lacks some. The table has 150,000 to 200,000 clones, 86% seen once. Input material: peripheral blood. The source of these receptors is a man between 18 and 35 years old with acute or convalescent COVID-19.

The CDR3 coding sequence is TGTGCCAGCAGCGAAGGGACCAGACAGGGATTGGAGACCCAGTACTTC. Residues: CASSEGTRQGLETQYF. The rearrangement links TRBV9 to TRBJ2-5, with 7 bases matching TRBD1. This CDR3 comprises 16 residues. The trim removed 3 bases at V and 5 bases at J, leaving 13 bases unmatched. Germline values: CDR1 SGDLS, CDR2 YYNGEE. The whole variable domain, filled in from reference TRBV9 and TRBJ2-5, reads DSGVTQTPKHLITATGQRVTLRCSPRSGDLSVYWYQQSLDQGLQFLIQYYNGEERAKGNILERFSAQQFPDLHSELNLSSLELGDSALYFCASSEGTRQGLETQYFGPGTRLLVL.

The genes are TRBV6-5 and TRBJ2-7; 8 bases agree with TRBD2. J lost 7 bases, V lost 6 bases, and 8 bases had no gene match. CDR1 and CDR2 (germline): MNHEY, SVGAGI. The CDR3 sequence is 13 residues long. CDR3 sequence: CASSPGGAGEQYV. The DNA of the CDR3 is TGTGCCAGCAGCCCGGGGGGGGCGGGTGAGCAGTACGTC.

The chain couples TRBV5-4 to TRBJ1-1, with TRBD1 matching 9 bases. The CDR3 has 13 amino acids. J gave up 5 bases and V 2 bases, and 1 base lay outside the gene matches. Germline V gene data show CDR1 as SGHNT and CDR2 as YYREEE (reference sequence). The CDR3 DNA reads TGTGCCAGCAGCTTACAGGGGGCGACTGAAGCTTTCTTT. It is translated as CASSLQGATEAFF. Full variable domain (rest looked up from reference TRBV5-4 and TRBJ1-1): ETGVTQSPTHLIKTRGQQVTLRCSSQSGHNTVSWYQQALGQGPQFIFQYYREEENGRGNFPPRFSGLQFPNYSSELNVNALELDDSALYLCASSLQGATEAFFGQGTRLTVV.

V usage is TRBV3-1 (or the pseudogene TRBV3-2) and J usage is TRBJ1-6; 7 nucleotides align to TRBD1. This CDR3 is 15 amino acids long. The V gene's germline CDR1 is LGHDT and CDR2 YNNKEL (reference sequence). Trimming cost V 5 bases and J 3 bases; bases outside gene matches: 4. The CDR3 DNA is TGTGCCAGCAGCTCCCGGGACAGCTATAATTCACCCCTCCACTTT. It codes for CASSSRDSYNSPLHF.

V usage is TRBV7-3 and J usage is TRBJ2-1, with TRBD1 identical over 8 bases. V lost 5 bases and J lost 6; bases outside the gene matches: 9. The CDR3 extends over 15 amino acids. The germline CDR1 and CDR2 sequences are SGHTA and FQGTGA. Here the CDR3 DNA reads TGTGCCAGCAGCCCCGGGACAGGCTTCACCAATGAGCAGTTCTTC. This translates into CASSPGTGFTNEQFF.

The chain combines TRBV7-2 with TRBJ2-1; D may be TRBD1 (5 bases). Germline V gene lookup returns CDR1 SGHTA and CDR2 FQGNSA. The CDR3 sequence is 15 residues long. V was trimmed by 1 base and J by 7 bases, leaving 14 bases between them. The CDR3 reads CASSLVQGWRNEQFF. CDR3 DNA: TGTGCCAGCAGCTTAGTGCAGGGATGGCGAAATGAGCAGTTCTTC.

J is TRBJ1-6 and V is TRBV6-5, with unresolved D. CDR1 and CDR2 from the germline V gene are MNHEY and SVGAGI. V lost 6 bases and J lost 8, with 17 bases in between. The CDR3 length is 15 residues. The CDR3 here is CASRPMSYGDSPLHF. DNA of the CDR3: TGTGCCAGCAGACCAATGAGCTATGGTGATTCACCCCTCCACTTT.

The genes are TRBV28 and TRBJ1-5; tentative D call: TRBD1 (6 bases). Looked up from germline, CDR1 is MDHEN and CDR2 is SYDVKM. V lost 6 bases and J lost 7, with 13 bases in between. CDR3 length: 13 residues. The CDR3 nucleotides read TGTGCCAGCAGGACGCAGGGGTACCAGCCCCAGCATTTT. This gives the protein CASRTQGYQPQHF. Filled out from reference TRBV28 and TRBJ1-5, the complete variable domain reads DVKVTQSSRYLVKRTGEKVFLECVQDMDHENMFWYRQDPGLGLRLIYFSYDVKMKEKGDIPEGYSVSREKKERFSLILESASTNQTSMYLCASRTQGYQPQHFGDGTRLSIL.

The rearrangement joins TRBV6-1 to TRBJ1-5, with D tentatively TRBD1 (5 bases). V was trimmed by 2 bases and J by 2 bases, leaving 10 bases between them. Germline-derived CDR1 and CDR2 are MNHNS and SASEGT. The CDR3 loop spans 15 amino acids. This chain's CDR3 is CASSEWLGGNQPQHF. As DNA, the CDR3 is TGTGCCAGCAGTGAATGGCTAGGGGGCAATCAGCCCCAGCATTTT.

This clone was seen more than once but under ten times. The chain employs TRBV5-4 and TRBJ1-2, with D possibly being TRBD1 (5 bases). Germline CDR1 and CDR2: SGHNT and YYREEE (reference sequence). CDR3 length: 12 residues. Trimming shortened V by 4 bases and J by 5 bases, and 9 bases separated the two germline ends. CDR3 coding DNA: TGTGCCAGCAGCGCCGGGACTTATGGCTACACCTTC. As protein: CASSAGTYGYTF. Full variable domain (outside the CDR3, taken from reference TRBV5-4 and TRBJ1-2): ETGVTQSPTHLIKTRGQQVTLRCSSQSGHNTVSWYQQALGQGPQFIFQYYREEENGRGNFPPRFSGLQFPNYSSELNVNALELDDSALYLCASSAGTYGYTFGSGTRLTVV.

V usage is TRBV27 and J usage is TRBJ2-1, with TRBD2 matching 7 bases. The V and J ends lost 4 bases and 5 bases, in that order; junction bases with no gene match: 8. The length of the CDR3 is 15 residues. Germline CDR1 reads MNHEY; CDR2 reads SMNVEV (reference sequence). DNA of the CDR3: TGTGCCAGCAGTTCCGGGGGGTCAGGGCACAATGAGCAGTTCTTC. Amino acid sequence: CASSSGGSGHNEQFF.

The chain recombines TRBV29-1 with TRBJ1-2, with D perhaps matching TRBD1 (5 bases). Trimming stripped 4 bases from V and 6 bases from J, with 9 bases between. CDR3 length: 11 amino acids. Germline CDR1 reads SQVTM; CDR2 reads ANQGSEA. The CDR3 region is CSVVQGHGYTF. The CDR3 DNA sequence: TGCAGCGTTGTGCAGGGCCATGGCTACACCTTC.

The chain recombines TRBV15 with TRBJ2-1, with 9 bases lining up with TRBD1. Trimming took 5 bases from V and 5 from J; bases not matched to a gene: 7. Germline V lookup: CDR1 LNHNV, CDR2 YYDKDF (reference sequence). This CDR3 comprises 15 residues. The CDR3 sequence is CATSPNRGLHNEQFF. The CDR3 DNA reads TGTGCCACCAGCCCCAACAGGGGGCTTCACAATGAGCAGTTCTTC.

This clone showed up just a few times. Other DNA sequences within the sample encode an identical CDR3. The genes are TRBV12-3 or TRBV12-4 and TRBJ1-1; D is uncertain. This CDR3 comprises 11 residues. The germline V and J ends were trimmed by 3 bases and 8 bases, with 7 bases remaining between them. The CDR3 reads CASSFRGEAFF. As DNA, the CDR3 is TGTGCCAGCAGTTTTCGCGGAGAAGCTTTCTTT.

The chain couples TRBV5-1 to TRBJ2-3; D unresolved. V shed 5 bases and J shed 8 bases, with 18 bases lying between them. Germline CDR1 is SGHRS and CDR2 is YFSETQ. The CDR3 is 14 residues long. This CDR3 reads CASRRRLLFPTQYF. CDR3 DNA sequence: TGCGCCAGCAGGCGGCGGCTTCTCTTTCCTACGCAGTATTTT.

This chain uses TRBV28 with TRBJ2-3; tentative D call: TRBD1 (6 bases). The CDR3 has 12 amino acids. V was clipped by 3 bases and J by 10 bases, with 11 bases between them. Germline V gene lookup returns CDR1 MDHEN and CDR2 SYDVKM. CDR3 loop: CASSLQGPAQYF. CDR3 bases: TGTGCCAGCAGTTTGCAGGGGCCGGCGCAGTATTTT.